This TCR beta chain emerged from a study of T cell repertoires in cytomegalovirus infection (dated 2019 in TCRdb). General notes on the study: Recently identified HLA-C-restricted CMV epitopes, whose presentation resists viral immunomodulation, were targeted by peptide stimulations together with well-studied HLA-B-restricted epitopes. Donor HLA type was relevant to the analysis, because carriage of CMV infection together with the matching HLA type was indicated by public TCR beta signatures. Study-wide conclusions, independent of this receptor: Cumulative frequency of public TCR beta family members discriminated carriers of CMV infection plus the relevant HLA type in this cohort and an independent approximately 350-donor cohort. In the ex vivo response, HLA-C-restricted CMV-specific TCR beta clonotypes were dominant, and in two of eight donors the single most frequent clonotype came from this HLA-C-restricted group.

Sample treatment or condition, as interpreted from the label and publication: in vitro stimulation with specific CMV peptide epitopes to enrich CMV-specific T cells. Sequencing took place on an Illumina HiSeq 1500. The public reads were run again by TCRdb, first through fastp at Q25 and then through MiXCR, and only productive beta chains were kept. Each record represents a unique CDR3 protein, reported with the most common genes and DNA among its rows. The sample data list roughly 990,000 distinct CDR3 sequences, and approximately 31% of these were observed just once. The top ten hold 11% to 15% of the sample. The CDR3 spans 16 residues, from the cysteine through the phenylalanine. CDR3 DNA only is kept here, 48 bases in frame from base 1. Via the germline V gene (reference sequence), CDR1 is DFQATT and CDR2 SNEGSKA. Germline trimming amounts to 0 bases on V and 3 bases on J, with 6 as the count of junction bases outside the gene matches.

In regard to this clonotype: Its antigen specificity is not known. No base-level quality is on record; no much larger clone is a single base apart.

The starting material was cultured CD8+ T cells from PBMCs, obtained from culture after CMV antigen stimulation. Rearrangement joined TRBV20-1 to TRBJ2-5, and 11 bases in between align with TRBD1. The TCR sequence derives from a human donor in good health (CMV status not recorded). Some clones in this sample may be carry-over from other donors' samples. The DNA sequence is given as TGCAGTGCTAGAGATTATACGGGACAGGGGGAAGAGACCCAGTACTTC. It is translated as CSARDYTGQGEETQYF.